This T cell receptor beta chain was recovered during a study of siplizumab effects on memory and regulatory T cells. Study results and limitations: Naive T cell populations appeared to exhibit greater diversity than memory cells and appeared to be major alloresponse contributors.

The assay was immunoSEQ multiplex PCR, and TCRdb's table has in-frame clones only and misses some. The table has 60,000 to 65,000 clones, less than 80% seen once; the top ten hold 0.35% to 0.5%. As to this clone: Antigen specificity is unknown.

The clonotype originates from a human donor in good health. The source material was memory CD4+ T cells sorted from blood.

This CDR3 reads CASSLVGGYEQYF. The CDR3 DNA sequence: TGTGCCAGCAGCTTAGTAGGTGGGTACGAGCAGTACTTC. The V and J genes are TRBV7-2 and TRBJ2-7; no firm D call. V was shortened by 1 base and J by 4 bases, with 8 bases between the two germline ends. The CDR3 loop spans 13 amino acids. CDR1 is SGHTA and CDR2 is FQGNSA in the germline V gene.